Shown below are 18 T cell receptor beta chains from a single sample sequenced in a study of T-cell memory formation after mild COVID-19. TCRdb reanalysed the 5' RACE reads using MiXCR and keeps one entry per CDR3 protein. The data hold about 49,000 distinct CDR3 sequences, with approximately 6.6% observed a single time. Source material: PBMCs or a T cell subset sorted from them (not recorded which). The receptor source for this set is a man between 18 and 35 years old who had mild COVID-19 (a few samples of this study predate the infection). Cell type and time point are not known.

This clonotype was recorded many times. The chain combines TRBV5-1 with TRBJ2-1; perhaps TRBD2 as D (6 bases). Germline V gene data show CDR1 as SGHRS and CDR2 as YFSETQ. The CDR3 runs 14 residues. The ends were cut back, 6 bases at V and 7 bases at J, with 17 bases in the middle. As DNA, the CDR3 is TGCGCCAGCAATTCCGGGACTTCGTGGAATGAGCAGTTCTTC. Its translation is CASNSGTSWNEQFF.

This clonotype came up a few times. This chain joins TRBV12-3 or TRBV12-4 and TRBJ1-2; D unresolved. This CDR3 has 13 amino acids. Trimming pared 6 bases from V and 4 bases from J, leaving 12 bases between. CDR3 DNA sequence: TGTGCCAGCAGCGCCGGACTGAGCTATGGCTACACCTTC. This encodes CASSAGLSYGYTF.

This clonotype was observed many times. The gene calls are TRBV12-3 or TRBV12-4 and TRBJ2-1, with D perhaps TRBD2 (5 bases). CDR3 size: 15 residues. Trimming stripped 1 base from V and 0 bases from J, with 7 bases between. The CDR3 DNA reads TGTGCCAGCAGTTTAGGAGGGCTCTCCTACAATGAGCAGTTCTTC. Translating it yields CASSLGGLSYNEQFF.

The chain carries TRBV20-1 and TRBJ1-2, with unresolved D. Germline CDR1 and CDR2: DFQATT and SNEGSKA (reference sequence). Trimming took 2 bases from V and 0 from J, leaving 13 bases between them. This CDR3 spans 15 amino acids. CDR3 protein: CSARKTDGPNYGYTF. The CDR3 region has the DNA TGCAGTGCTAGAAAAACGGACGGACCTAACTATGGCTACACCTTC.

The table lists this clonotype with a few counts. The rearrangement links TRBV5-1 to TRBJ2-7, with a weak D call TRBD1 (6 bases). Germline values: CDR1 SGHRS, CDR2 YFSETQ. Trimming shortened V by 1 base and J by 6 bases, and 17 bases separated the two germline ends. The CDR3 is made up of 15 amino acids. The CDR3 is CASSLTGLGFGEQYF. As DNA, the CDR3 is TGCGCCAGCAGCTTGACAGGGCTTGGGTTCGGCGAGCAGTACTTC.

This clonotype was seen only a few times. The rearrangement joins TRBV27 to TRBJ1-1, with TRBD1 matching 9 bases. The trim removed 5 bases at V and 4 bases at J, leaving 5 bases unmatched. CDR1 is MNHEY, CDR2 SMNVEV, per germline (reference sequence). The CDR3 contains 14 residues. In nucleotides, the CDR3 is TGTGCCAGCAGTCCCGGACAGGGGCTCACTGAAGCTTTCTTT. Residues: CASSPGQGLTEAFF.

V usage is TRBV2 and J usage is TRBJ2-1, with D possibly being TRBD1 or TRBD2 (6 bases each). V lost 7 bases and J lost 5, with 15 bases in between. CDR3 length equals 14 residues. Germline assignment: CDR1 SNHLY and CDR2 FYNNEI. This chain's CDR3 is CASTGAGGNNEQFF. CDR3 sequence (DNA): TGTGCCAGCACGGGGGCCGGAGGAAACAATGAGCAGTTCTTC.

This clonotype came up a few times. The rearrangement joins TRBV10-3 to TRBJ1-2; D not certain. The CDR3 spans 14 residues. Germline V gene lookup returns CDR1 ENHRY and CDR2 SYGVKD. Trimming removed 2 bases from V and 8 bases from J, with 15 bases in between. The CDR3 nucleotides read TGTGCCATCAGTGAGCGGGGTGAGACTGGAGGCTACACCTTC. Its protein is CAISERGETGGYTF.

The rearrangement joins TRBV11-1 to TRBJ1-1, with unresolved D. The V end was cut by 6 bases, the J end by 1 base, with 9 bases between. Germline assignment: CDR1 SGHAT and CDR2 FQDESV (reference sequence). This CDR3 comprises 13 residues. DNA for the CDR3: TGTGCCAGCAGGGCCGGGCCGAACACTGAAGCTTTCTTT. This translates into CASRAGPNTEAFF.

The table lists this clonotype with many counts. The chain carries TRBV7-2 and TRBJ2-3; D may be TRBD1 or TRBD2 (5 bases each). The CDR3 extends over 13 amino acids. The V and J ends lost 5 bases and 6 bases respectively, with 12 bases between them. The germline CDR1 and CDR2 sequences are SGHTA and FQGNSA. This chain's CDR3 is CASSLPGADTQYF. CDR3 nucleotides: TGTGCCAGCAGCCTCCCCGGGGCGGATACGCAGTATTTT. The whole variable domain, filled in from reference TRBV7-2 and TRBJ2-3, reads GAGVSQSPSNKVTEKGKDVELRCDPISGHTALYWYRQSLGQGLEFLIYFQGNSAPDKSGLPSDRFSAERTGGSVSTLTIQRTQQEDSAVYLCASSLPGADTQYFGPGTRLTVL.

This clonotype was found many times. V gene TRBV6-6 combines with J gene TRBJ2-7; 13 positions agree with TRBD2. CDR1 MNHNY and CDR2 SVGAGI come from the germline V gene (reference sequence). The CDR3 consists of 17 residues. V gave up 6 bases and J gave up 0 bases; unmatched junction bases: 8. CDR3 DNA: TGTGCCAGCAGGACACGCGGGACTAGCGGGGCCTCCTACGAGCAGTACTTC. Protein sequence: CASRTRGTSGASYEQYF.

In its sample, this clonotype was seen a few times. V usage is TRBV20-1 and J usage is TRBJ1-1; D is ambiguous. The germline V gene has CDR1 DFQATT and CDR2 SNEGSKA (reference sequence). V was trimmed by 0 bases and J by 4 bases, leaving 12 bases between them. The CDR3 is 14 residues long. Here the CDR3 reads CSARDLAGGTEAFF. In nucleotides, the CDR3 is TGCAGTGCTAGAGATCTAGCTGGAGGCACTGAAGCTTTCTTT.

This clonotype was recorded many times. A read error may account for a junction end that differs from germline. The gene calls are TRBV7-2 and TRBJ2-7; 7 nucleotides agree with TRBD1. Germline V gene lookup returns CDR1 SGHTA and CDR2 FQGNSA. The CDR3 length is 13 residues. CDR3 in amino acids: CASSFNGQGEPYF. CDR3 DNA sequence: TGTGCCAGCAGCTTCAATGGCCAGGGGGAGCCGTACTTC.

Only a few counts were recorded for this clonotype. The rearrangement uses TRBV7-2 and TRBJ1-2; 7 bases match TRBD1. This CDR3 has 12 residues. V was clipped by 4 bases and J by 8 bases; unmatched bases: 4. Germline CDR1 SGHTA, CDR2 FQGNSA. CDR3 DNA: TGTGCCAGCAGCTCGACAGGGAGAGGCTACACCTTC. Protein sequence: CASSSTGRGYTF. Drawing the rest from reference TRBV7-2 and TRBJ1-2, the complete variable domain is GAGVSQSPSNKVTEKGKDVELRCDPISGHTALYWYRQSLGQGLEFLIYFQGNSAPDKSGLPSDRFSAERTGGSVSTLTIQRTQQEDSAVYLCASSSTGRGYTFGSGTRLTVV.

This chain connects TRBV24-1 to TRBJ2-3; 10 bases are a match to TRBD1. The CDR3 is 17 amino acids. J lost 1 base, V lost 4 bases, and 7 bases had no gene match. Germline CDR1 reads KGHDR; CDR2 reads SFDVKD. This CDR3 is CATSDVPGQGRTDTQYF. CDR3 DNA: TGTGCCACCAGTGACGTCCCGGGACAGGGGCGCACAGATACGCAGTATTTT.

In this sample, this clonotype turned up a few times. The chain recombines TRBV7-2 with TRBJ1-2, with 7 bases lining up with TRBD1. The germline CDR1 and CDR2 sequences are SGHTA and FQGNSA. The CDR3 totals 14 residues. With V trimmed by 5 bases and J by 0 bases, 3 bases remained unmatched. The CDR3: CASSLQGTNYGYTF. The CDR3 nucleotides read TGTGCCAGCAGCCTACAGGGGACTAACTATGGCTACACCTTC.

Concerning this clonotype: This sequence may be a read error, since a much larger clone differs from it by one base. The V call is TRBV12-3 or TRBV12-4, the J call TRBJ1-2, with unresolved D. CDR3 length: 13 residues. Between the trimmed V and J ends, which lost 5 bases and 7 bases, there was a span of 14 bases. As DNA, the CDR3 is TGTGCCAGCAGTGGGGTCCAGGTAGCTGGCTACACCTTC. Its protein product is CASSGVQVAGYTF.

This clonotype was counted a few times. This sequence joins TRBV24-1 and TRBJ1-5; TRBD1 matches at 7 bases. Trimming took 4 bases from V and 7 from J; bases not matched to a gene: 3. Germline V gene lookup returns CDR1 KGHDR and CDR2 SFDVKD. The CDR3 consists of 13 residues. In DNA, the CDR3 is TGTGCCACCAGTGAGACAGGGCTGCAGCCCCAGCATTTT. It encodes CATSETGLQPQHF.